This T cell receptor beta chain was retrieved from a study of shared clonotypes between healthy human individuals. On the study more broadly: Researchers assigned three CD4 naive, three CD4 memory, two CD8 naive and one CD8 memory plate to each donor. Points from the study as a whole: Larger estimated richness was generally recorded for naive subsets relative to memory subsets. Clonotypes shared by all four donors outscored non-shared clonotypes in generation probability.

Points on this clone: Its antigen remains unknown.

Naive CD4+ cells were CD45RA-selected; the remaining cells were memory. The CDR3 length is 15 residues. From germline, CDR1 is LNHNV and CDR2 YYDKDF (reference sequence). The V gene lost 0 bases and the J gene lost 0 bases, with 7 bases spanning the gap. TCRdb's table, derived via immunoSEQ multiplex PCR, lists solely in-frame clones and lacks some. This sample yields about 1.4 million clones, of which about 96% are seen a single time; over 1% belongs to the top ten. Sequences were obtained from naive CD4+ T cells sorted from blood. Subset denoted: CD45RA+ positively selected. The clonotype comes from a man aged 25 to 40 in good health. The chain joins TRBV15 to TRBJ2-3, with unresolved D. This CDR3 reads CATSRDRDSTDTQYF. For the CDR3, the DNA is TGTGCCACCAGCAGAGATCGCGACAGCACAGATACGCAGTATTTT. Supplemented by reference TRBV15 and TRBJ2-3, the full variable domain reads DAMVIQNPRYQVTQFGKPVTLSCSQTLNHNVMYWYQQKSSQAPKLLFHYYDKDFNNEADTPDNFQSRRPNTSFCFLDIRSPGLGDTAMYLCATSRDRDSTDTQYFGPGTRLTVL.